A single sample gave rise to the 17 T cell receptor beta chains below, sequenced in a study of blood T cell repertoires in COVID-19. Sequencing used immunoSEQ multiplex PCR; TCRdb keeps in-frame clones, though not all of them. The repertoire holds nearly 400,000 clones, with roughly nine tenths as singletons. The sequenced material came from PBMCs or T cells enriched from blood (not recorded which). The origin of the receptors is a woman aged 25 to 39 who had recovered from COVID-19.

The table lists this clone with a few counts. Other DNA sequences in this specimen translate into the identical CDR3. The CDR3 loop reads CASSLGYEQYF. DNA for the CDR3: TGTGCCAGCTCCCTCGGCTACGAGCAGTACTTC. The chain carries TRBV6-5 and TRBJ2-7, with D uncertain. Between the trimmed V and J ends, which lost 8 bases and 3 bases, there was a span of 8 bases. The CDR3 covers 11 residues. The V gene's germline CDR1 is MNHEY and CDR2 SVGAGI.

This chain links TRBV5-6 with TRBJ1-2; 7 nucleotides match TRBD1. Per the germline V gene, CDR1 is SGHDT and CDR2 is YYEEEE. Unmatched junction bases numbered 4, after V lost 6 bases and J lost 8 bases. CDR3 size: 11 residues. This CDR3 is CASMRTGGYTF. The CDR3 DNA reads TGTGCCAGCATGAGGACAGGCGGCTACACCTTC. Full variable domain (remainder filled in from reference TRBV5-6 and TRBJ1-2): DAGVTQSPTHLIKTRGQQVTLRCSPKSGHDTVSWYQQALGQGPQFIFQYYEEEERQRGNFPDRFSGHQFPNYSSELNVNALLLGDSALYLCASMRTGGYTFGSGTRLTVV.

This clone was seen only once. The chain recombines TRBV7-9 with TRBJ2-1, with D possibly matching TRBD1 (6 bases). Trimming removed 4 bases at V and 3 bases at J, with 13 bases between. The CDR3 length is 15 residues. Looked up from germline, CDR1 is SEHNR and CDR2 is FQNEAQ (reference sequence). The CDR3 region is CASSSQGYNYNEQFF. The CDR3 DNA sequence: TGTGCCAGCAGCTCCCAGGGGTACAACTACAATGAGCAGTTCTTC.

The chain links TRBV30 to TRBJ2-7, with a possible D match to TRBD1 (6 bases). The CDR3 has 13 amino acids. Trimming took 1 base from V and 2 from J, leaving 9 bases between them. CDR1 and CDR2 from the germline V gene are GTSNPN and SVGIG (reference sequence). CDR3 nucleotides: TGTGCCTGGAGTGCGGGACACACCTACGAGCAGTACTTC. Translated, it gives CAWSAGHTYEQYF.

This clone was counted once. The V call is TRBV7-9, the J call TRBJ2-3; D unclear. V shed 3 bases and J shed 2 bases, with 9 bases lying between them. The germline V gene has CDR1 SEHNR and CDR2 FQNEAQ (reference sequence). This CDR3 contains 14 residues. The CDR3 here is CASSFRGYTDTQYF. The CDR3 coding sequence is TGTGCCAGCAGCTTTAGAGGATACACAGATACGCAGTATTTT.

This sequence joins TRBV9 and TRBJ2-3, with 8 bases aligning to TRBD2. From germline, CDR1 is SGDLS and CDR2 YYNGEE. The CDR3 is made up of 15 amino acids. V trimming: 4 bases; J trimming: 2 bases; junction bases outside the gene matches: 6. The CDR3 is CASSRAGGYTDTQYF. CDR3 DNA sequence: TGTGCCAGCAGCAGGGCGGGGGGATACACAGATACGCAGTATTTT. Together with reference TRBV9 and TRBJ2-3, the CDR3 gives the full variable domain: DSGVTQTPKHLITATGQRVTLRCSPRSGDLSVYWYQQSLDQGLQFLIQYYNGEERAKGNILERFSAQQFPDLHSELNLSSLELGDSALYFCASSRAGGYTDTQYFGPGTRLTVL.

The gene calls are TRBV18 and TRBJ2-7; TRBD1 might be the D (5 bases). Germline V gene sequence: CDR1 KGHSH, CDR2 LQKENI. Trimming took off 0 bases at V and 2 bases at J, with 8 bases between the two ends. This CDR3 is built from 14 residues. CDR3 DNA sequence: TGTGCCAGCTCACCACCGACGGACACCTACGAGCAGTACTTC. Translated, it gives CASSPPTDTYEQYF.

The rearrangement links TRBV7-3 to TRBJ1-4; the D is unclear. The CDR3 totals 13 residues. Trimming left V 6 bases short and J 4 bases short, with 9 bases between. Germline V gives CDR1 SGHTA, CDR2 FQGTGA. CDR3 region: CASRRGGNEKLFF. In DNA form, the CDR3 reads TGTGCCAGCAGGCGGGGTGGTAATGAAAAACTGTTTTTT.

The rearrangement links TRBV24-1 to TRBJ2-2; 7 nucleotides match TRBD2. Germline V gene sequence: CDR1 KGHDR, CDR2 SFDVKD. The trim removed 5 bases at V and 0 bases at J, leaving 2 bases unmatched. CDR3 length equals 15 residues. The CDR3 region has the DNA TGTGCCACCAGTGGGGGGACTACGAACACCGGGGAGCTGTTTTTT. It is translated as CATSGGTTNTGELFF.

The rearrangement joins TRBV3-1 (or the pseudogene TRBV3-2) to TRBJ1-2; 9 bases are shared with TRBD1. Germline CDR1 reads LGHDT; CDR2 reads YNNKEL (reference sequence). This CDR3 comprises 15 residues. Trimming cost V 3 bases and J 7 bases; bases outside gene matches: 9. As DNA, the CDR3 is TGTGCCAGCAGCCAGACGGGGACAGGGTTATTTGGCTACACCTTC. As protein: CASSQTGTGLFGYTF.

The chain links TRBV18 to TRBJ2-2, with D perhaps TRBD1 (5 bases). Per the germline V gene, CDR1 is KGHSH and CDR2 is LQKENI. Deletions cut 3 bases from V and 0 bases from J, with 11 bases between. The CDR3 spans 16 residues. The CDR3 DNA is TGTGCCAGCTCACCTTTCGGACATACGAACACCGGGGAGCTGTTTTTT. Its protein is CASSPFGHTNTGELFF.

CDR3 sequence (DNA): TGTGCCATCAGTGACCGGGACAGGGGCCTCGATGAGCAGTTCTTC. It is translated as CAISDRDRGLDEQFF. The chain links TRBV10-3 to TRBJ2-1; the match to TRBD1 covers 10 bases. The trim removed 3 bases at V and 8 bases at J, leaving 7 bases unmatched. CDR1 is ENHRY, CDR2 SYGVKD, per germline. The CDR3 spans 15 residues.

CDR3 protein: CASSIDRGYTEAFF. The CDR3 region has the DNA TGTGCCAGTAGTATCGACAGGGGGTACACTGAAGCTTTCTTT. This chain joins TRBV19 and TRBJ1-1; 9 bases line up with TRBD1. Per germline, CDR1 LNHDA and CDR2 SQIVND (reference sequence). The J segment lost 3 bases and the V segment lost 3 bases, leaving 2 bases of the junction unmatched. The CDR3 has 14 amino acids.

The chain has TRBV28 and TRBJ1-2; a possible D gene is TRBD1 (5 bases). The germline gives CDR1 MDHEN, CDR2 SYDVKM. This CDR3 contains 15 residues. Deletions cut 3 bases from V and 7 bases from J, with 18 bases between. The CDR3 loop is CASSFPTGGAGGYTF. The CDR3 nucleotides are TGTGCCAGCAGTTTTCCCACAGGAGGGGCCGGTGGCTACACCTTC.

This clone came up once. The CDR3 protein is CASSLLAGTTGELFF. CDR3 coding DNA: TGTGCCAGCAGTTTACTTGCGGGGACTACCGGGGAGCTGTTTTTT. The chain carries TRBV27 and TRBJ2-2, with D perhaps matching TRBD2 (6 bases). Germline CDR1 is MNHEY and CDR2 is SMNVEV (reference sequence). V was pared by 2 bases and J by 5 bases, with 12 bases between. This CDR3 comprises 15 residues.

V gene TRBV19 combines with J gene TRBJ1-1; D might be TRBD1 (6 bases). The V gene lost 5 bases and the J gene lost 3 bases, with 16 bases spanning the gap. The CDR3 is made up of 15 amino acids. Germline V gives CDR1 LNHDA, CDR2 SQIVND (reference sequence). The DNA for the CDR3 is TGTGCCAGTAGTTTACGCTCGAGGGGGTACACTGAAGCTTTCTTT. This translates into CASSLRSRGYTEAFF.

The chain links TRBV18 to TRBJ2-2; 8 bases are shared with TRBD1. Germline assignment: CDR1 KGHSH and CDR2 LQKENI. Losses at the gene ends were 3 bases for V and 7 bases for J; bases not matched to a gene: 7. This CDR3 has 15 residues. As DNA, the CDR3 is TGTGCCAGCTCACCGCGGACAGGGCCGGGCGGGGAGCTGTTTTTT. It specifies CASSPRTGPGGELFF.